This T cell receptor (beta chain) was sequenced for a study of CD8+CD57+ T cells in acquired aplastic anemia. TCR beta VDJ and CDR3 profiling used genomic DNA as template. TCRdb itself ran the reads through MiXCR, one entry per CDR3 protein. This table holds about half a million distinct CDR3 sequences, around 30% found once. This clonotype was picked up many times. CDR1 and CDR2 from the germline V gene are SGHNT and YYREEE (reference sequence). V lost 0 bases to trimming and J lost 2 bases, with 13 bases between them. The CDR3 spans 16 residues. CD8+CD57+ cell expansion, shown by flow cytometry, had occurred in the patients selected for sequencing.

Sequenced sample: sorted CD4+, CD8+, or CD8+CD57+ T cells (not recorded which) from PBMCs. This sequence originates from a human donor with aplastic anemia. The genes are TRBV5-4 and TRBJ2-3; D perhaps matches TRBD1 (5 bases). The CDR3 loop reads CASSLGGDPLTDTQYF. DNA for the CDR3: TGTGCCAGCAGCTTGGGGGGCGACCCCCTCACAGATACGCAGTATTTT.